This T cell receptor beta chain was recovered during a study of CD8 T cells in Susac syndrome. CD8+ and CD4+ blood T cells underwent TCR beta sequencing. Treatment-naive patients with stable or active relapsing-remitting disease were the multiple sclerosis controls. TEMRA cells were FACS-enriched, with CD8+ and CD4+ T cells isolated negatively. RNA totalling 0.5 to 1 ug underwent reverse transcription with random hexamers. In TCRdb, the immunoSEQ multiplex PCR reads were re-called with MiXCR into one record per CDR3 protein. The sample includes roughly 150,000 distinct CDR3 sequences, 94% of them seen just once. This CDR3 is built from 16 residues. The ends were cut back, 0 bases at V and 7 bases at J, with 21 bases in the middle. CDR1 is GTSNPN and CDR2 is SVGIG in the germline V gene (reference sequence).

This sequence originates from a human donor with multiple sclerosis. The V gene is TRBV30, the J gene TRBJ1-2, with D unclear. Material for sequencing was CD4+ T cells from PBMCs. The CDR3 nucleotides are TGTGCCTGGAGTGTATCGGCCAGGCCGAAAGTATCTGGCTACACCTTC. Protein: CAWSVSARPKVSGYTF.